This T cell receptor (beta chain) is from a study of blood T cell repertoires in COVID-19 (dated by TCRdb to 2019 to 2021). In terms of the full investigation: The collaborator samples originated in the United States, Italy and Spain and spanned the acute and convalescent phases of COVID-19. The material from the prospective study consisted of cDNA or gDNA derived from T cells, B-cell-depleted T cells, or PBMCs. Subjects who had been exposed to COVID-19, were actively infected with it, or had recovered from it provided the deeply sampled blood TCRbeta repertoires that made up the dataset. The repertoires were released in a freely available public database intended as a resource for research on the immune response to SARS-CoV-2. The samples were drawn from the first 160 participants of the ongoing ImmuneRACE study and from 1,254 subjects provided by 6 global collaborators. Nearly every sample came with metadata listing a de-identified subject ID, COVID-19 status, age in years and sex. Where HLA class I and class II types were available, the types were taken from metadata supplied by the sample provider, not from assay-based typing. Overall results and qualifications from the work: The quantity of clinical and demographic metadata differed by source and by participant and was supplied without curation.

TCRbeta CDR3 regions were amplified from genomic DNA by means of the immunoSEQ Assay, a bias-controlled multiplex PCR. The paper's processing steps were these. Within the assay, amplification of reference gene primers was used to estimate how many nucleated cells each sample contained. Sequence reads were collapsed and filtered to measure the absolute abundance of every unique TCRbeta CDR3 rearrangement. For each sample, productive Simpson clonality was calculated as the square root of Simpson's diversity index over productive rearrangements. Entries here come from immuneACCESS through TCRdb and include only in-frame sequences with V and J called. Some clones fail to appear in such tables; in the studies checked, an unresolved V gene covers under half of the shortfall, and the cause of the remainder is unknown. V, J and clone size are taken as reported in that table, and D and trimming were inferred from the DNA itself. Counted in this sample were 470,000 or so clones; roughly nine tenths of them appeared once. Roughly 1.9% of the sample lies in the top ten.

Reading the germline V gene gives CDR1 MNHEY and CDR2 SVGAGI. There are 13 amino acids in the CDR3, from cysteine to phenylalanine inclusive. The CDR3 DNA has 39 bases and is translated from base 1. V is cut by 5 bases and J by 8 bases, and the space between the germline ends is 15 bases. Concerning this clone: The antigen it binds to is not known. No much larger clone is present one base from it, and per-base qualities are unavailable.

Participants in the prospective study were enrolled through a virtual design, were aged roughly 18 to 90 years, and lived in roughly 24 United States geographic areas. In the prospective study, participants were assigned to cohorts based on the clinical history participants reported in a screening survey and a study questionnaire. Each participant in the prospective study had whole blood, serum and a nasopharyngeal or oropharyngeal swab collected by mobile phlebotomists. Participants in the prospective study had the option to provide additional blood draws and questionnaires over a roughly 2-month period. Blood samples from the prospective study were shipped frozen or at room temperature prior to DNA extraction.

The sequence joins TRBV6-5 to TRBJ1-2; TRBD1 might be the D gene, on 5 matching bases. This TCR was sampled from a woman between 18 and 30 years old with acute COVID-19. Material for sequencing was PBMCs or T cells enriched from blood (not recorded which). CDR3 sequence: CASSPRGHEGYTF. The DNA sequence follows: TGTGCCAGCAGTCCCCGAGGACATGAGGGCTACACCTTC.